This T cell receptor beta chain emerged from a study of CD8 T cells in ankylosing spondylitis. General study results and limits: Enrichment of disease-linked clones was reportedly significant in matched ankylosing spondylitis synovial fluid. Peripheral blood samples showed relatively rare disease-linked clones, and these clones were CD8+. Within ankylosing spondylitis blood, a TCR beta motif made up of seven or eight highly homologous variants appeared to be characteristic.

Quantitative 5'-RACE with molecular barcodes was used to make the TCR beta libraries. Each CDR3 protein gets one entry after TCRdb re-called the 5' RACE reads with MiXCR. The repertoire holds almost 400,000 distinct CDR3 sequences, with approximately 20% as singletons. In the case of this clonotype: The antigen is not known.

Sequencing input: blood, either unsorted or a sorted T cell fraction (not recorded which). This receptor was obtained from a male donor with ankylosing spondylitis.

CDR3 residues: CSVRTGGRDEQYF. The CDR3 DNA reads TGCAGTGTTAGGACAGGGGGCCGGGACGAGCAGTACTTC. This rearrangement joins TRBV20-1 to TRBJ2-7; 11 bases fit TRBD1. Losses at the gene ends were 7 bases for V and 5 bases for J; bases not matched to a gene: 7. CDR3 size: 13 residues. Germline CDR1 DFQATT, CDR2 SNEGSKA (reference sequence).